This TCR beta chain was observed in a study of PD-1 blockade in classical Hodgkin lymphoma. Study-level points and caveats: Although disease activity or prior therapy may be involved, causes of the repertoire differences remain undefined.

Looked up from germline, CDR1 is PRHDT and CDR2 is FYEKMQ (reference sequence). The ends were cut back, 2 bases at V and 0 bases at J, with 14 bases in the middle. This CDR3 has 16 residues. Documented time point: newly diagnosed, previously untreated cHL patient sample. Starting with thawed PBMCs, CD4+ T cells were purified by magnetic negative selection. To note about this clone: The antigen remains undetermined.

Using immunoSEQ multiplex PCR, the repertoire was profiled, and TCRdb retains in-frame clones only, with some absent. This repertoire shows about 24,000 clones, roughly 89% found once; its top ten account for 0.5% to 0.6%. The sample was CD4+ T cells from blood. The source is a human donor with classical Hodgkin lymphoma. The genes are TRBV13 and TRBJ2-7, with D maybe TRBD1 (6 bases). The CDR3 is CASSLQGIMSSYEQYF. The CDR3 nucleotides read TGTGCCAGCAGCTTACAGGGGATCATGAGCTCCTACGAGCAGTACTTC.